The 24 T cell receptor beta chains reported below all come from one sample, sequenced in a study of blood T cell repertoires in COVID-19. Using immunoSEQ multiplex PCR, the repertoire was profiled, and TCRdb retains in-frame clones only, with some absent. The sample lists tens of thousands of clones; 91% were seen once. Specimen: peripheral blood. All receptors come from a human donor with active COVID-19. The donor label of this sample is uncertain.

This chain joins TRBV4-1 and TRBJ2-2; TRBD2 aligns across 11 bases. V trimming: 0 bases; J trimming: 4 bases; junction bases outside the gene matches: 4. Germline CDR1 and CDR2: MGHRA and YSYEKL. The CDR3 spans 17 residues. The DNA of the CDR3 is TGCGCCAGCAGCCAAGATTTAACTAGCGGGAGCACCGGGGAGCTGTTTTTT. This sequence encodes CASSQDLTSGSTGELFF.

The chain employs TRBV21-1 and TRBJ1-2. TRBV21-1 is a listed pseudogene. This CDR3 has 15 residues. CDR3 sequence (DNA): TGTGCCAGCAGAGAACGTTATCCCCGGGACTATGGCTACACCTTC. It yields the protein CASRERYPRDYGYTF.

CDR3 DNA: TGTGCCAGCAGCCAAATAGCGGGGTTAACCTACAATGAGCAGTTCTTC. It specifies CASSQIAGLTYNEQFF. This rearrangement joins TRBV3-1 (or the pseudogene TRBV3-2) to TRBJ2-1; 8 bases match TRBD2. Trimming removed 2 bases from V and 2 bases from J; junction bases left unmatched: 5. The CDR3 is 16 amino acids. Per the germline V gene, CDR1 is LGHDT and CDR2 is YNNKEL (reference sequence).

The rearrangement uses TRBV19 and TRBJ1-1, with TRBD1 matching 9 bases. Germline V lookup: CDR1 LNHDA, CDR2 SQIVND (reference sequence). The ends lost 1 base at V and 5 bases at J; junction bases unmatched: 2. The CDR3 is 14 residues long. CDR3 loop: CASSIAGQGTEAFF. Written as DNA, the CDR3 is TGTGCCAGTAGTATAGCAGGACAGGGGACTGAAGCTTTCTTT.

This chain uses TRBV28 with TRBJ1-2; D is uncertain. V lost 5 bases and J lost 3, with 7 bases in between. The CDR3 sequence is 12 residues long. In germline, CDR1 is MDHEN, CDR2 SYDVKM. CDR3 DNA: TGTGCCAGCAGTCAGCTAGACTATGGCTACACCTTC. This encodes CASSQLDYGYTF.

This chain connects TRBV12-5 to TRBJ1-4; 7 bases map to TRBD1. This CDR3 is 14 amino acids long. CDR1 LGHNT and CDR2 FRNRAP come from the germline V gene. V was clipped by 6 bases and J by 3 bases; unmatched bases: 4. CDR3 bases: TGTGCTAGTGGCCCCGGGACAGCTAATGAAAAACTGTTTTTT. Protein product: CASGPGTANEKLFF. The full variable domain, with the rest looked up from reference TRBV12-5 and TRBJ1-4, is DARVTQTPRHKVTEMGQEVTMRCQPILGHNTVFWYRQTMMQGLELLAYFRNRAPLDDSGMPKDRFSAEMPDATLATLKIQPSEPRDSAVYFCASGPGTANEKLFFGSGTQLSVL.

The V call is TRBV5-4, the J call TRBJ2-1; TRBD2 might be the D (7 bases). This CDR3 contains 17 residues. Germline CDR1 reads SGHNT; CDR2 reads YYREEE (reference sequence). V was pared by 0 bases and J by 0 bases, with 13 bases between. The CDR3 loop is CASSLAGGRGSYNEQFF. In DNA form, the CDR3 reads TGTGCCAGCAGCTTGGCCGGGGGGCGGGGCTCCTACAATGAGCAGTTCTTC.

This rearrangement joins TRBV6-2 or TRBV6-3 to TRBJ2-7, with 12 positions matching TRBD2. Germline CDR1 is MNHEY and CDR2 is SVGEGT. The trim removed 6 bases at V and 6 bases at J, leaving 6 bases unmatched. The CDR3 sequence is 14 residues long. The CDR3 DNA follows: TGTGCCAGCAGCACCTGGACTAGCGGGATCGAGCAGTACTTC. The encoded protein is CASSTWTSGIEQYF.

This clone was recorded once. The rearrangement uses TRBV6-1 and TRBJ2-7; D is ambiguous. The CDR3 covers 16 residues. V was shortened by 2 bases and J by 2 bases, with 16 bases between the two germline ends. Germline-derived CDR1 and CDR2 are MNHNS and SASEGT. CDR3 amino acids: CASSEPPAGRPYEQYF. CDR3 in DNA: TGTGCCAGCAGTGAACCCCCCGCAGGTCGTCCCTACGAGCAGTACTTC.

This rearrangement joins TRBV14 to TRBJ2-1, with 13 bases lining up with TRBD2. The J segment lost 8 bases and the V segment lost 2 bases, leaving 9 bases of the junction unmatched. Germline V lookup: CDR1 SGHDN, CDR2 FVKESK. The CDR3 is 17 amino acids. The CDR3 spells CASSQIPGLAGFHEQFF. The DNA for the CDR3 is TGTGCCAGCAGCCAAATCCCGGGACTAGCGGGATTTCATGAGCAGTTCTTC.

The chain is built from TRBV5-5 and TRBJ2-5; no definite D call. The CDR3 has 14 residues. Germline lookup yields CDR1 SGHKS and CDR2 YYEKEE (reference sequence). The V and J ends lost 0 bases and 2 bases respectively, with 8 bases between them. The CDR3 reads CASSLVGVQETQYF. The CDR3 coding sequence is TGTGCCAGCAGCTTGGTTGGAGTACAAGAGACCCAGTACTTC.

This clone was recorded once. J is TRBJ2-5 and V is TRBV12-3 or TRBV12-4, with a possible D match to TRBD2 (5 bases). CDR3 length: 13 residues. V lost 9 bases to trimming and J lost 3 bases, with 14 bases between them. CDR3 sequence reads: CASHMTGKETQYF. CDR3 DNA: TGTGCCAGTCATATGACGGGGAAAGAGACCCAGTACTTC.

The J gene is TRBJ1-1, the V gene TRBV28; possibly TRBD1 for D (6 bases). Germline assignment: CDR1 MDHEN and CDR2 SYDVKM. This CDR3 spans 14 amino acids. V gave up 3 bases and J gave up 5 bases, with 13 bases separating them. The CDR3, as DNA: TGTGCCAGCAGTTTCACTCACAGGGCAACTGAAGCTTTCTTT. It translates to CASSFTHRATEAFF.

The CDR3 nucleotides are TGTGCCAGCAGCTTGGCGGGACAGGGTCATGAAAAACTGTTTTTT. As protein: CASSLAGQGHEKLFF. The chain couples TRBV5-4 to TRBJ1-4; the match to TRBD1 covers 9 bases. The CDR3 extends over 15 amino acids. Germline lookup yields CDR1 SGHNT and CDR2 YYREEE (reference sequence). J was trimmed by 6 bases and V by 0 bases; bases with no gene match: 3.

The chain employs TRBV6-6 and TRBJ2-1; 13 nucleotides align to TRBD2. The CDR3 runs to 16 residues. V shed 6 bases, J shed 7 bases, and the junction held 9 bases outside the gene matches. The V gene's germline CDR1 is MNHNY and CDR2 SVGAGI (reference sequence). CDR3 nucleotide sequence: TGTGCCAGCAGCGATGGACTAGCGGGAGTTTGGAATGAGCAGTTCTTC. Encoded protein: CASSDGLAGVWNEQFF.

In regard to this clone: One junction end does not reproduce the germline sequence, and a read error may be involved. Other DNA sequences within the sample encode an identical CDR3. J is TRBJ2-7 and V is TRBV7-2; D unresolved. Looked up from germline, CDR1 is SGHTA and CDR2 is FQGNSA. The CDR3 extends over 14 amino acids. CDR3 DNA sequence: TGTGCCAGCAGCTTAAAAGGAGACTCCTACGAGCAATACTTC. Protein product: CASSLKGDSYEQYF.

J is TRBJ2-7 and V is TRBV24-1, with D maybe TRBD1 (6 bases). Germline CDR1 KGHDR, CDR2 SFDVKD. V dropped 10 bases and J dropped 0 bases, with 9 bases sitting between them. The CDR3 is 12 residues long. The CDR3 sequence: CATQGTSYEQYF. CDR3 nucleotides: TGTGCCACACAGGGCACCTCCTACGAGCAGTACTTC.

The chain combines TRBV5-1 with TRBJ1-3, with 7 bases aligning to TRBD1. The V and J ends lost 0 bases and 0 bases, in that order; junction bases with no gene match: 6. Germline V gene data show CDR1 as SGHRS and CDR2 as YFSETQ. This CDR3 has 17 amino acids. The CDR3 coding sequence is TGCGCCAGCAGCTTGGGGGACAGCTCGAGCTCTGGAAACACCATATATTTT. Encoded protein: CASSLGDSSSSGNTIYF.

CDR3 in amino acids: CASSTGGADTQYF. In DNA form, the CDR3 reads TGCGCCAGCAGCACGGGGGGCGCAGATACGCAGTATTTT. This sequence joins TRBV5-1 and TRBJ2-3, with D maybe TRBD2 (7 bases). Trimming left V 4 bases short and J 4 bases short, with 10 bases between. Germline CDR1 reads SGHRS; CDR2 reads YFSETQ. The CDR3 is 13 residues long.

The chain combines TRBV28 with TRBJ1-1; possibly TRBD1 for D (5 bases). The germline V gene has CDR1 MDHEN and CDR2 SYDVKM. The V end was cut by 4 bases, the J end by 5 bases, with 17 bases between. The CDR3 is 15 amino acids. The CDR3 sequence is CASSSPPGKGTEAFF. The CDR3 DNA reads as TGTGCCAGCAGTTCCCCCCCAGGAAAGGGGACTGAAGCTTTCTTT.

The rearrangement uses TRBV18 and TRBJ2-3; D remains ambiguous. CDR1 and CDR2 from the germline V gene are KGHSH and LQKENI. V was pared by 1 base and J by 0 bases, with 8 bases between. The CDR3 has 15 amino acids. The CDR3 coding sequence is TGTGCCAGCTCACCACGCGGATCTAGCACAGATACGCAGTATTTT. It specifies CASSPRGSSTDTQYF.

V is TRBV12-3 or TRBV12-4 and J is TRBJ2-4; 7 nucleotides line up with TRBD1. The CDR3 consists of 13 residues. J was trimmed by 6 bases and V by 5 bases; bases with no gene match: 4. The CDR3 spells CASSRQGVNIQYF. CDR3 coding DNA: TGTGCCAGCAGTAGGCAGGGGGTAAACATTCAGTACTTC.

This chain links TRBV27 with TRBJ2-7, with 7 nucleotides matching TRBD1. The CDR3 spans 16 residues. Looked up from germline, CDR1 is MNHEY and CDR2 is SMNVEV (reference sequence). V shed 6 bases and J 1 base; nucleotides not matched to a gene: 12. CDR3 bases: TGTGCCAGCAGGATGACAGGGAATCGACTTTCCTACGAGCAGTACTTC. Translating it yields CASRMTGNRLSYEQYF.

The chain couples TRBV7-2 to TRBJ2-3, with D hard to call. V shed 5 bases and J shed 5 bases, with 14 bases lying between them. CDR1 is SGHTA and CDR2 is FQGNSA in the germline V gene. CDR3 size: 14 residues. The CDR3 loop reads CASSSSQVQDTQYF. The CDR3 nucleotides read TGTGCCAGCAGCAGTTCCCAGGTCCAAGATACGCAGTATTTT.